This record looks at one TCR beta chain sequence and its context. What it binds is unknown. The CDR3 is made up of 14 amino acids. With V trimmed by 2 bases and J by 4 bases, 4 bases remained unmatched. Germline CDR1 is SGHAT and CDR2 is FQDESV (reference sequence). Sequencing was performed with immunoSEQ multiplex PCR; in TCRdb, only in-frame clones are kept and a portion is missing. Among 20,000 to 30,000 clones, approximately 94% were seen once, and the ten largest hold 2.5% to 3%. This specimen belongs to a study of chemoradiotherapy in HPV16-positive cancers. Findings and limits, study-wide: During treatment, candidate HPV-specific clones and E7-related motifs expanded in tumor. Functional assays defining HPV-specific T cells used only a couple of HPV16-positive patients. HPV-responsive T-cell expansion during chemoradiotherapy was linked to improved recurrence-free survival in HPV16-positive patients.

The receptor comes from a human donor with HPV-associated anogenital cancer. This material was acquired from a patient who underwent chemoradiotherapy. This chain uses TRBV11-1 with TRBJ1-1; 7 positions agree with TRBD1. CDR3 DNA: TGTGCCAGCAGCTTATTGACAGGGTTCACTGAAGCTTTCTTT. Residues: CASSLLTGFTEAFF. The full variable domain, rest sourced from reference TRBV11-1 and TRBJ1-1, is EAEVAQSPRYKITEKSQAVAFWCDPISGHATLYWYRQILGQGPELLVQFQDESVVDDSQLPKDRFSAERLKGVDSTLKIQPAELGDSAMYLCASSLLTGFTEAFFGQGTRLTVV.